Presented here are 17 T cell receptor beta chains from one specimen sequenced in a study of blood T cell repertoires in COVID-19. TCRdb keeps only in-frame clones here, not all; method: immunoSEQ multiplex PCR. The table shows 190,000 or so clones, with 94% occurring only once. The specimen sequenced was peripheral blood. The origin of the receptors is a young man with COVID-19, enrolled during active disease.

This clone was recorded only once. The chain recombines TRBV18 with TRBJ2-7; 8 bases line up with TRBD2. CDR1 and CDR2 from the germline V gene are KGHSH and LQKENI. The CDR3 is 15 amino acids. The V segment lost 3 bases and the J segment 2 bases; nucleotides outside the gene matches: 6. CDR3 DNA sequence: TGTGCCAGCTCACCTATAAGGACTAGCACCTACGAGCAGTACTTC. Translating it yields CASSPIRTSTYEQYF. Looking up the rest from reference TRBV18 and TRBJ2-7 gives the full variable domain: NAGVMQNPRHLVRRRGQEARLRCSPMKGHSHVYWYRQLPEEGLKFMVYLQKENIIDESGMPKERFSAEFPKEGPSILRIQQVVRGDSAAYFCASSPIRTSTYEQYFGPGTRLTVT.

V and J are TRBV5-5 and TRBJ2-7; 8 nucleotides align to TRBD1. The V and J ends lost 4 bases and 1 base, in that order; junction bases with no gene match: 13. This CDR3 is built from 17 residues. Germline-derived CDR1 and CDR2 are SGHKS and YYEKEE (reference sequence). This CDR3 is CASSDVPGQGTSYEQYF. CDR3 sequence (DNA): TGTGCCAGCAGCGACGTTCCCGGACAGGGCACTTCCTACGAGCAGTACTTC.

A single count supports this clone. This sequence joins TRBV2 and TRBJ1-2, with D unresolved. CDR1 SNHLY and CDR2 FYNNEI come from the germline V gene. The CDR3 runs 14 residues. Trimming shortened V by 8 bases and J by 4 bases, and 17 bases separated the two germline ends. Here the CDR3 DNA reads TGTGCCAGCGGGCCCCGGTATGTGGGCTATGGCTACACCTTC. It encodes CASGPRYVGYGYTF.

The chain combines TRBV6-5 with TRBJ1-2, with D perhaps matching TRBD1 (5 bases). V was pared by 9 bases and J by 2 bases, with 16 bases between. CDR1 is MNHEY, CDR2 SVGAGI, per germline. CDR3 length: 14 residues. CDR3 bases: TGTGCCAGACCTGACAGTTTCCCAAACTATGGCTACACCTTC. Protein sequence: CARPDSFPNYGYTF.

The rearrangement joins TRBV6-5 to TRBJ1-2; D possibly corresponds to TRBD1 (6 bases). Germline V gene sequence: CDR1 MNHEY, CDR2 SVGAGI. V was trimmed by 4 bases and J by 8 bases, leaving 14 bases between them. The CDR3 length is 13 residues. CDR3 sequence (DNA): TGTGCCAGCAGTTTGACAGGAGAGCGAGGCTACACCTTC. Translation gives CASSLTGERGYTF.

The chain employs TRBV28 and TRBJ1-5, with TRBD1 matching 12 bases. Looked up from germline, CDR1 is MDHEN and CDR2 is SYDVKM. The J segment lost 5 bases and the V segment lost 6 bases, leaving 8 bases of the junction unmatched. The CDR3 is 16 residues long. CDR3 sequence: CASSTTGTGGHQPQHF. For the CDR3, the DNA is TGTGCCAGCAGCACCACCGGGACAGGGGGCCATCAGCCCCAGCATTTT.

V and J are TRBV7-9 and TRBJ1-5; 10 bases line up with TRBD1. The CDR3 runs 16 residues. CDR1 and CDR2 (germline): SEHNR, FQNEAQ (reference sequence). V trimming: 6 bases; J trimming: 3 bases; junction bases outside the gene matches: 8. The CDR3 reads CASSPGQGSANQPQHF. The CDR3 DNA reads as TGTGCCAGCAGTCCGGGACAGGGGAGCGCCAATCAGCCCCAGCATTTT. The full variable domain, in which reference TRBV7-9 and TRBJ1-5 provide the parts outside the CDR3, is DTGVSQNPRHKITKRGQNVTFRCDPISEHNRLYWYRQTLGQGPEFLTYFQNEAQLEKSRLLSDRFSAERPKGSFSTLEIQRTEQGDSAMYLCASSPGQGSANQPQHFGDGTRLSIL.

The chain employs TRBV10-1 and TRBJ2-2; the D gene is possibly TRBD2 (6 bases). Looked up from germline, CDR1 is WNHNN and CDR2 is SYGVQD (reference sequence). The CDR3 spans 14 residues. Trimming shortened V by 4 bases and J by 3 bases, and 9 bases separated the two germline ends. The CDR3: CASSGDLYTGELFF. The DNA of the CDR3 is TGCGCCAGCAGTGGGGACTTATACACCGGGGAGCTGTTTTTT.

The chain combines TRBV19 with TRBJ1-2, with no clear D. CDR1 is LNHDA, CDR2 SQIVND, per germline (reference sequence). The CDR3 extends over 12 amino acids. V was pared by 3 bases and J by 3 bases, with 5 bases between. CDR3 residues: CASSMGHYGYTF. The CDR3, as DNA: TGTGCCAGTAGTATGGGCCACTATGGCTACACCTTC.

A single count supports this clone. The chain employs TRBV6-1 and TRBJ2-1; TRBD1 agrees at 9 bases. This CDR3 comprises 17 residues. Germline V gives CDR1 MNHNS, CDR2 SASEGT. V shed 1 base, J shed 6 bases, and the junction held 10 bases outside the gene matches. DNA of the CDR3: TGTGCCAGCAGTGAAGTGCTGGGGACAGGGTACCCCAATGAGCAGTTCTTC. As protein: CASSEVLGTGYPNEQFF.

The rearrangement uses TRBV7-3 and TRBJ1-3; the D gene is possibly TRBD1 (5 bases). The CDR3 extends over 16 amino acids. Between the trimmed V and J ends, which lost 0 bases and 4 bases, there was a span of 13 bases. Germline V CDR1 and CDR2: SGHTA, FQGTGA. CDR3 nucleotides: TGTGCCAGCAGCTTAACTGGATCAGGGTTGGGAAACACCATATATTTT. This translates into CASSLTGSGLGNTIYF.

The chain has TRBV4-1 and TRBJ2-7, with 8 bases aligning to TRBD2. CDR3 length equals 14 residues. Germline CDR1 and CDR2: MGHRA and YSYEKL. V shed 3 bases and J 4 bases; nucleotides not matched to a gene: 5. CDR3 bases: TGCGCCAGCAGCCAGCGGGGGGCCTTTTACGAGCAGTACTTC. Translating gives CASSQRGAFYEQYF.

The chain carries TRBV19 and TRBJ1-2, with 8 bases that match TRBD1. The trim removed 7 bases at V and 3 bases at J, leaving 1 base unmatched. Germline V gives CDR1 LNHDA, CDR2 SQIVND (reference sequence). The CDR3 runs 12 residues. In DNA, the CDR3 is TGTGCCAGTACGGGACAGGACTATGGCTACACCTTC. Translating gives CASTGQDYGYTF.

The chain combines TRBV19 with TRBJ1-1, with D possibly TRBD1 on 5 matching bases. Germline V gene data show CDR1 as LNHDA and CDR2 as SQIVND (reference sequence). The CDR3 extends over 15 amino acids. V lost 3 bases, J lost 5 bases, and 16 bases lay in between. The CDR3 loop reads CASSMIRQGRTEAFF. The DNA for the CDR3 is TGTGCCAGTAGTATGATCAGGCAGGGAAGGACTGAAGCTTTCTTT.

V and J are TRBV3-1 (or the pseudogene TRBV3-2) and TRBJ1-4, with 8 bases aligning to TRBD1. CDR1 is LGHDT, CDR2 YNNKEL, per germline (reference sequence). CDR3 size: 14 residues. V dropped 1 base and J dropped 8; count of bases not matched to a gene: 3. This chain's CDR3 is CASSQGTGWEKLFF. The CDR3 DNA sequence: TGTGCCAGCAGCCAAGGGACAGGGTGGGAAAAACTGTTTTTT.

For this clone: At the DNA level, this CDR3 is encoded by other sequences in the same sample as well. The chain carries TRBV5-1 and TRBJ2-7, with TRBD1 as a possible D gene (6 bases). The V end lost 0 bases, the J end lost 0 bases, and 7 bases lay between the germline ends. CDR3 length: 14 residues. Germline V CDR1 and CDR2: SGHRS, YFSETQ. The CDR3 DNA is TGCGCCAGCAGCTTGGGACAGGCCTCCTACGAGCAGTACTTC. It translates to CASSLGQASYEQYF.

This sequence joins TRBV6-6 and TRBJ1-6; D is perhaps TRBD1 (6 bases). Germline V lookup: CDR1 MNHNY, CDR2 SVGAGI (reference sequence). The CDR3 spans 14 residues. V was pared by 7 bases and J by 7 bases, with 14 bases between. The CDR3 nucleotides are TGTGCCAGCACCGACAGGCCCTCGAATTCACCCCTCCACTTT. Encoded protein: CASTDRPSNSPLHF.